What follows is one T cell receptor (beta chain) and its context. The antigen is unknown. The data were obtained in a study of vaccination effects on CD4 cells after COVID-19. Study details: Post-vaccine specimens were collected at a median of 72 days following the second dose. General study points: Only 1 of 255 vaccine-induced clones from healthy vaccinees cross-reacted with common cold coronaviruses.

ViraFEST assay sequencing came after antigen-specific CD4+ T cells were expanded with viral peptide pools. Cells that had been cultured for roughly ten days were the source of isolated CD4+ T cells. All study participants received two doses of BNT162b2 or mRNA-1273 vaccine. The repertoire was sequenced with immunoSEQ multiplex PCR; TCRdb's copy has only in-frame clones and lacks some. This table holds tens of thousands of clones, under 85% found once. CDR3 length: 16 residues. The V end was cut by 0 bases, the J end by 0 bases, with 9 bases between. The germline CDR1 and CDR2 sequences are LNHDA and SQIVND (reference sequence).

The source was CD4+ T cells from PBMCs cultured with HCoV-OC43 spike peptides, collected after COVID-19 vaccination. Stated subset: HCoV-OC43 spike overlapping peptide pool stimulation. This clonotype originated in a human donor who received a COVID-19 vaccine. This chain joins TRBV19 and TRBJ2-4; D not certain. CDR3 sequence reads: CASSIERELAKNIQYF. CDR3 sequence (DNA): TGTGCCAGTAGTATAGAAAGGGAATTAGCCAAAAACATTCAGTACTTC. Looking up the rest from reference TRBV19 and TRBJ2-4 gives the full variable domain: DGGITQSPKYLFRKEGQNVTLSCEQNLNHDAMYWYRQDPGQGLRLIYYSQIVNDFQKGDIAEGYSVSREKKESFPLTVTSAQKNPTAFYLCASSIERELAKNIQYFGAGTRLSVL.